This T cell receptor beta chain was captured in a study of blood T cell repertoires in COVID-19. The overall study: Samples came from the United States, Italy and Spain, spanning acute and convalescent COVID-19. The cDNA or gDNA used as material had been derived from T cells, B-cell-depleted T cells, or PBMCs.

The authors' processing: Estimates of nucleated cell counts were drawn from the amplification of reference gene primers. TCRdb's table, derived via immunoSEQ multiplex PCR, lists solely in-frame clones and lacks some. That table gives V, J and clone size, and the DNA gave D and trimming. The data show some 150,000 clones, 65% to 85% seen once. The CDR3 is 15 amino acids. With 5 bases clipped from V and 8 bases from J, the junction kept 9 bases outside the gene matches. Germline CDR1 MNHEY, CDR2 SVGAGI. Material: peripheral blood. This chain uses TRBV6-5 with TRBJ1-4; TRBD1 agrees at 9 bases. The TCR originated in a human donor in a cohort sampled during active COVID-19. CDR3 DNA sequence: TGTGCCAGCAGTATAGGGACAGGGTGGGGCGAAAAACTGTTTTTT. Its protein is CASSIGTGWGEKLFF.